The 8 T cell receptor beta chains below all came from one sample that was sequenced in a study of blood T cell repertoires in COVID-19. The repertoire was sequenced with immunoSEQ multiplex PCR; TCRdb's copy has only in-frame clones and lacks some. Of roughly 570,000 clones in the sample, about 89% were seen once. The sample was peripheral blood. These receptors all stem from a woman aged 50 to 60 with COVID-19, enrolled during active disease.

The CDR3, as DNA: TGTGCCAGCAGCCAAGTGGCGGAGAGACCCACAGATACGCAGTATTTT. Residues: CASSQVAERPTDTQYF. The chain couples TRBV4-2 to TRBJ2-3; D gene uncertain. Germline V CDR1 and CDR2: LGHNA, YNFKEQ. The V gene lost 1 base and the J gene lost 2 bases, with 13 bases spanning the gap. The CDR3 has 16 amino acids.

The chain couples TRBV6-5 to TRBJ2-3; D gene ambiguous. The CDR3 is made up of 14 amino acids. V lost 6 bases, J lost 2 bases, and 12 bases lay in between. CDR1 and CDR2 from the germline V gene are MNHEY and SVGAGI. CDR3 amino acids: CASSHKTNTDTQYF. CDR3 nucleotide sequence: TGTGCCAGCAGCCATAAGACAAACACAGATACGCAGTATTTT.

This chain connects TRBV5-5 to TRBJ2-7; D is undetermined. The CDR3 has 12 residues. Trimming took 5 bases from V and 4 from J, leaving 10 bases between them. Per germline, CDR1 SGHKS and CDR2 YYEKEE (reference sequence). The chain's CDR3 is CASSGVEYEQYF. In nucleotides, the CDR3 is TGTGCCAGCAGTGGAGTTGAGTACGAGCAGTACTTC. The variable domain in full, completed from reference TRBV5-5 and TRBJ2-7, reads DAGVTQSPTHLIKTRGQQVTLRCSPISGHKSVSWYQQVLGQGPQFIFQYYEKEERGRGNFPDRFSARQFPNYSSELNVNALLLGDSALYLCASSGVEYEQYFGPGTRLTVT.

The J gene is TRBJ2-1, the V gene TRBV6-5; 9 bases align to TRBD1. CDR3 size: 15 residues. CDR1 is MNHEY, CDR2 SVGAGI, per germline. After removal of 0 bases from V and 14 bases from J, the junction contained 11 bases not matched to a gene. CDR3 nucleotide sequence: TGTGCCAGCAGTTACTCCAGAACCGGGACAGGGACCGAGTTCTTC. Its translation: CASSYSRTGTGTEFF.

Of note for this clone: At one end, the junction sequence differs from germline, possibly due to a read error. This rearrangement joins TRBV10-3 to TRBJ1-3; TRBD1 matches at 8 bases. Germline CDR1 and CDR2: ENHRY and SYGVKD. There are 13 residues in the CDR3. The chain's CDR3 is CAVSGTGGDTIYF. CDR3 DNA: TGTGCCGTGTCCGGGACAGGTGGAGACACCATATATTTT.

The count of this clone is one. This specimen includes other DNA sequences encoding the same CDR3. In DNA, the CDR3 is TGCGCCAGCAGCTTGGGACAGAGTAATGAAAAACTGTTTTTT. Amino acids: CASSLGQSNEKLFF. The chain employs TRBV5-1 and TRBJ1-4; tentative D call: TRBD1 (5 bases). The CDR3 is 14 residues long. V was pared by 0 bases and J by 4 bases, with 7 bases between. Germline assignment: CDR1 SGHRS and CDR2 YFSETQ.

The V and J genes are TRBV30 and TRBJ2-2; D possibly corresponds to TRBD1 (6 bases). CDR1 and CDR2 (germline): GTSNPN, SVGIG (reference sequence). V was trimmed by 3 bases and J by 4 bases, leaving 9 bases between them. The length of the CDR3 is 13 residues. CDR3 DNA: TGTGCCTGGAGCTGGACAGTCACCGGGGAGCTGTTTTTT. This encodes CAWSWTVTGELFF.

The J gene is TRBJ2-1, the V gene TRBV19, with 8 positions matching TRBD1. There are 16 residues in the CDR3. J lost 1 base, V lost 7 bases, and 9 bases had no gene match. In germline, CDR1 is LNHDA, CDR2 SQIVND (reference sequence). This CDR3 reads CASTLDQGASYNEQFF. Here the CDR3 DNA reads TGTGCCAGTACCCTAGATCAGGGGGCTTCCTACAATGAGCAGTTCTTC.